This T cell receptor (beta chain) emerged from a study of patients and donors after allogeneic stem cell transplantation (dated by TCRdb to 2020 to 2021). Details on this clonotype: Its antigen remains unidentified. Base qualities are not at hand, and no much larger clone is one base apart.

The receptor library was made with RT-PCR. Instrument on record: NextSeq 550. TCRdb reprocessing: public reads trimmed at Q25 with fastp, clones called with MiXCR, in-frame beta chains kept. CDR3 protein sequences are deduplicated, and each keeps its most common genes and DNA. This sample gives some 230,000 distinct CDR3 sequences in total; roughly an eighth of them show up just once. Of the sample, 11% falls within the top ten clones. CDR1 and CDR2, per the germline V gene, are LGHNT and FRNRAP. V is reduced by 3 bases and J by 6 bases, leaving a spacing of 8 bases between them. The CDR3, cysteine through phenylalanine, is 13 amino acids long. Kept here is only the CDR3 DNA, which spans 39 bases and is read in frame from base 1.

The material sequenced was blood, either unsorted or a sorted T cell fraction (not recorded which). The clonotype comes from a human donor who was either an allogeneic HSCT recipient or a stem cell or donor lymphocyte infusion donor (not recorded which). It is not recorded whose cells these are; they may come from a transplant donor. The V and J segments used are TRBV12-5 and TRBJ2-2, and the D gene may be TRBD2, 5 bases matching. The CDR3: CASGFHGAGELFF. The DNA is as follows: TGTGCTAGTGGTTTTCACGGGGCCGGGGAGCTGTTTTTT. The full variable domain, with segments outside the CDR3 supplied by the reference TRBV12-5 and TRBJ2-2 proteins, appears as DARVTQTPRHKVTEMGQEVTMRCQPILGHNTVFWYRQTMMQGLELLAYFRNRAPLDDSGMPKDRFSAEMPDATLATLKIQPSEPRDSAVYFCASGFHGAGELFFGEGSRLTVL.